Below, 5 T cell receptor beta chains from the same sample are listed, as sequenced in a study of T-cell memory formation after mild COVID-19. TCRdb re-called the 5' RACE reads through MiXCR, storing one row per CDR3 protein. The data show hundreds of thousands of distinct CDR3 sequences, approximately 13% seen once. The sample was PBMCs or a T cell subset sorted from them (not recorded which). These receptors were obtained from a young man who had mild COVID-19 (a few samples of this study predate the infection). Cell type and time point are not known.

This clonotype has a handful of counts. The chain links TRBV7-2 to TRBJ2-1, with D tentatively TRBD2 (6 bases). V was cut by 5 bases and J by 6 bases, with 20 bases left in between. The CDR3 runs 16 residues. Germline CDR1 reads SGHTA; CDR2 reads FQGNSA. CDR3: CASSGGGADTFNEQFF. In DNA, the CDR3 is TGTGCCAGCAGCGGAGGCGGGGCGGACACCTTCAATGAGCAGTTCTTC.

The rearrangement uses TRBV4-2 and TRBJ1-2, with D unclear. V was cut by 1 base and J by 7 bases, with 13 bases left in between. The CDR3 totals 14 residues. Germline-derived CDR1 and CDR2 are LGHNA and YNFKEQ. CDR3 sequence (DNA): TGTGCCAGCAGCCAAGTAGGACCGCCCTTTGGCTACACCTTC. Translation gives CASSQVGPPFGYTF.

This clonotype was found a few times. The J gene is TRBJ1-2, the V gene TRBV7-8, with no clear D. CDR3 length equals 14 residues. V was pared by 1 base and J by 4 bases, with 10 bases between. Per germline, CDR1 SGHVS and CDR2 FQNEAQ. CDR3 in amino acids: CASSLVGGFYGYTF. The CDR3 nucleotides read TGTGCCAGCAGCTTAGTCGGCGGATTCTATGGCTACACCTTC.

V and J are TRBV15 and TRBJ1-3; D is perhaps TRBD1 (6 bases). The V end was cut by 2 bases, the J end by 2 bases, with 7 bases between. The CDR3 contains 14 residues. CDR1 and CDR2 (germline): LNHNV, YYDKDF (reference sequence). The CDR3 DNA sequence: TGTGCCACCAGCAGACCAGGGGCTGGAAACACCATATATTTT. This translates into CATSRPGAGNTIYF.

There are many counts of this clonotype. Here the CDR3 reads CASSFGGSEQYV. The CDR3 bases are TGTGCCAGCAGTTTTGGGGGCTCCGAGCAGTACGTC. The chain is built from TRBV28 and TRBJ2-7; TRBD1 might be the D (6 bases). CDR1 is MDHEN, CDR2 SYDVKM, per germline. The CDR3 covers 12 residues. Trimming left V 3 bases short and J 6 bases short, with 9 bases between.